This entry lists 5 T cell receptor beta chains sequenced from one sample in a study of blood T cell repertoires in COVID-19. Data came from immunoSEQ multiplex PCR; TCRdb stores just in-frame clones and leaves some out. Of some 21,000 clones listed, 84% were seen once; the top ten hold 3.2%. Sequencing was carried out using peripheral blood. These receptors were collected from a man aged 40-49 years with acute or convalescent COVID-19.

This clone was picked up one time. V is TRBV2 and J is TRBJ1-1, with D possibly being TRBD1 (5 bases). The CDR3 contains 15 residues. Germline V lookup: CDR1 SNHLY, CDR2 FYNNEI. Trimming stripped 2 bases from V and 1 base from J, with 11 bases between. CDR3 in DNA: TGTGCCAGCAGTGAACCAGGGATGGGGAACACTGAAGCTTTCTTT. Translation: CASSEPGMGNTEAFF.

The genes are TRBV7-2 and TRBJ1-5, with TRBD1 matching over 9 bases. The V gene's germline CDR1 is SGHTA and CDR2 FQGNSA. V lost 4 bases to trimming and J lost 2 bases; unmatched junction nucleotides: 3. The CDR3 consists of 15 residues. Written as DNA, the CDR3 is TGTGCCAGCAGCTCCGACAGGGGGGGCAATCAGCCCCAGCATTTT. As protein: CASSSDRGGNQPQHF.

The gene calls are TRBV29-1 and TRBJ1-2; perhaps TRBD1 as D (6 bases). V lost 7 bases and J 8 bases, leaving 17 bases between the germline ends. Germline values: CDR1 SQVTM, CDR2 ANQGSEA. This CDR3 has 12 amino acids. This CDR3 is CSAALTGSGYTF. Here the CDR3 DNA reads TGCAGCGCCGCACTAACAGGGAGCGGCTACACCTTC.

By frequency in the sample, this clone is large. The CDR3 region is CASSPTGGAEAFF. As DNA, the CDR3 is TGTGCCAGCAGTCCGACAGGGGGGGCTGAAGCTTTCTTT. The rearrangement links TRBV6-6 to TRBJ1-1; 9 bases are shared with TRBD1. After removal of 5 bases from V and 6 bases from J, the junction contained 4 bases not matched to a gene. This CDR3 comprises 13 residues. Germline V lookup: CDR1 MNHNY, CDR2 SVGAGI (reference sequence).

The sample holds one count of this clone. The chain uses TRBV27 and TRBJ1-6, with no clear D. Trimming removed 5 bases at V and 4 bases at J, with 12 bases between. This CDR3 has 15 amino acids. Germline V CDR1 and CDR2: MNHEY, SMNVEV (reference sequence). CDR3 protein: CASSAEHLYNSPLHF. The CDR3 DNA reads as TGTGCCAGCAGTGCAGAACACCTTTATAATTCACCCCTCCACTTT.